This T cell receptor (beta chain) was identified during a study of blood T cell repertoires in COVID-19. Study details: Both acute and convalescent COVID-19 samples were obtained from the United States, Italy and Spain. From T cells, B-cell-depleted T cells, or PBMCs came the material, which was cDNA or gDNA.

The CDR3 consists of 13 residues. In germline, CDR1 is MNHEY, CDR2 SMNVEV (reference sequence). J lost 8 bases, V lost 5 bases, and 6 bases had no gene match. Original data processing: It was from reference gene primer amplification that nucleated cell counts were estimated. The protocol was immunoSEQ multiplex PCR, while the TCRdb copy is restricted to in-frame clones and leaves out a portion. V and J calls and clone size are given by that table; D and trimming were obtained from the DNA. The data contain 140,000 to 150,000 clones, roughly 90% of them singletons. The rearrangement joins TRBV27 to TRBJ1-2; 9 bases line up with TRBD1. This sequence was found in a human donor in a cohort sampled during active COVID-19. What was sequenced was peripheral blood. In nucleotides, the CDR3 is TGTGCCAGCAGTAGGGACAGGGCCGGGGGCTACACCTTC. Its protein is CASSRDRAGGYTF.